The source of this T cell receptor beta chain is a study of shared clonotypes between healthy human individuals. Study as a whole: Each donor contributed plates that comprised three CD4 naive, three CD4 memory, two CD8 naive and one CD8 memory.

Assay: immunoSEQ multiplex PCR; the TCRdb copy retains only in-frame clones and omits some. Of about 2 million clones in the sample, just under 95% were seen once. This clone was detected once. Naive CD8 cells lacked CD45RO and underwent positive selection for CCR7, leaving out terminally differentiated effector memory CD45RA+ cells. Germline CDR1 MNHNY, CDR2 SVGAGI (reference sequence). V lost 7 bases to trimming and J lost 7 bases, with 14 bases between them. There are 13 residues in the CDR3. This clonotype was sampled from a man between 18 and 29 years old in good health. Sample: naive CD8+ T cells sorted from blood. V and J are TRBV6-6 and TRBJ1-5; TRBD1 is a possible D gene (6 bases). The CDR3 sequence is CASNQGSGQPQHF. DNA of the CDR3: TGTGCCAGCAACCAGGGGTCAGGGCAGCCCCAGCATTTT.